This T cell receptor beta chain was sequenced for a study of persistence of HIV-infected CD4 T cells. Findings and caveats of the study: Degenerate expanded CDR3beta sequences were enriched among CMV- and Gag-responding cells.

Sequencing used immunoSEQ version 4 in survey mode. Template was genomic DNA at around 9.7 ng/uL, with up to 1 ug used per sample. Sequencing was performed with immunoSEQ multiplex PCR; in TCRdb, only in-frame clones are kept and a portion is missing. The table has tens of thousands of clones, 82% seen once; the top ten hold 15% to 20%. Trimming shortened V by 3 bases and J by 0 bases, and 12 bases separated the two germline ends. This CDR3 region has 16 residues. CDR1 and CDR2 (germline): LNHDA, SQIVND (reference sequence). Of note for this clone: What it recognizes is unknown.

The stimulus was an HIV-1 Gag 15-mer peptide pool, about 1 ug/peptide/mL. CD40L/CD69 double-negative CD45RO-high memory CD4+ T cells were collected. Plasma HIV-1 RNA stayed below 50 copies/mL for at least 4 years. The rearrangement links TRBV19 to TRBJ2-4; D gene unclear. Sample: CD4+ T cells sorted from PBMCs after roughly 18-hour stimulation, taken from a patient who received antiretroviral therapy. The receptor was derived from an adult woman with HIV who was CMV-seropositive. CDR3 residues: CASSIRANIAKNIQYF. In DNA, the CDR3 is TGTGCCAGTAGTATTCGTGCCAATATAGCCAAAAACATTCAGTACTTC.